The rows below give T cell receptor beta chains drawn from one sample of a study of blood T cell repertoires in COVID-19. Produced via immunoSEQ multiplex PCR; TCRdb's table is partial and in-frame only. The table has approximately 100,000 clones, 80% to 90% seen once. The sequencing input was peripheral blood. Receptors were obtained from a woman aged 80 or over with acute or convalescent COVID-19. CDR3s include the opening cysteine and the closing phenylalanine or tryptophan. Rows give clone size only sometimes, using once, few, many, or a class for an expanded clone.

clone_size: -
v_call: TRBV28
cdr3_aa: CASSLRQGAISAYEQYF

clone_size: -
v_call: TRBV4-1
cdr3_aa: CASSQYLAGAIYEQYF

clone_size: -
v_call: TRBV4-1
cdr3_aa: CASSQDQGTNEKLFF

clone_size: -
v_call: TRBV5-1
cdr3_aa: CASSLVPGSITNTGELFF

clone_size: -
v_call: TRBV6-5
cdr3_aa: CASLSGQNTEAFF

clone_size: -
v_call: TRBV30
cdr3_aa: CAWSHRDRGNYGYTF

clone_size: -
v_call: TRBV11-3
cdr3_aa: CASSFGGASEQYF

clone_size: -
v_call: TRBV2
cdr3_aa: CASTADMGGTGELFF

clone_size: -
v_call: TRBV30
cdr3_aa: CAWSVRRDNEQFF

clone_size: -
v_call: TRBV5-1
cdr3_aa: CASSLASGAGNTIYF

clone_size: -
v_call: TRBV10-3
cdr3_aa: CAISGGQVYEQYF

clone_size: once
v_call: TRBV5-6
cdr3_aa: CASSLGPLGTYEQYF

clone_size: -
v_call: TRBV3-1/TRBV3-2
cdr3_aa: CASSQAEGAGHGYTF

clone_size: once
v_call: TRBV4-2
cdr3_aa: CASSHSPQGVGEKLFF

clone_size: -
v_call: TRBV6-5
cdr3_aa: CASSPPGQSSYEQYF

clone_size: -
v_call: TRBV19
cdr3_aa: CASGFARAVLMGTDTQYF

clone_size: -
v_call: TRBV5-1
cdr3_aa: CASSSGTDTDTQYF

clone_size: -
v_call: TRBV6-2/TRBV6-3
cdr3_aa: CASSSDQTGKNQPQHF